This is a list of T cell receptor beta chains from one sample in a study of T cells in Graves' hyperthyroidism and ophthalmopathy. TCRdb re-analysed the multiplex PCR reads in MiXCR, keeping a single row per CDR3 protein. This table holds just over 550,000 distinct CDR3 sequences, around 42% found once. Sequenced: peripheral blood or thyroid tissue (not recorded which). The receptors here all came from a woman younger than 35 with Graves' hyperthyroidism. Both conserved end residues are part of each CDR3.

cdr3_length j_call v_call cdr3_aa
15 TRBJ1-2 TRBV9 CASSVGPSPNYGYTF
11 TRBJ2-2 TRBV7-8 CASSHSGELFF
14 TRBJ1-3 TRBV7-3 CASSHTQRGHTIYF
17 TRBJ1-4 TRBV25-1 CASSSSGQGAANEKLFF
17 TRBJ1-5 TRBV11-2 CASSPAYRGRSNQPQHF
13 TRBJ1-1 TRBV2 CASTGPWGTEALF
15 TRBJ1-4 TRBV25-1 CASSARTGADEKLFF
13 TRBJ1-5 TRBV29-1 CSARQGGSQPQHF
15 TRBJ1-2 TRBV20-1 CSARDRGAVDSGYTF
13 TRBJ1-5 TRBV5-1 CASSITSNQPQHF
16 TRBJ2-7 TRBV7-3 CASSNEIGTSFYEQYF
13 TRBJ1-1 TRBV25-1 CASRGTGNTEAFF
14 TRBJ2-7 TRBV7-9 CASSLGRGDYEQYF
15 TRBJ2-2 TRBV12-3/TRBV12-4 CASRLGGSGIGELFF
16 TRBJ1-5 TRBV19 CASRGTGIYSNQPQHF